This T cell receptor beta chain was captured by sequencing in a study of blood T cell repertoires in COVID-19. Followed over time, Seattle patients had been enrolled while infection was active. Assay used: immunoSEQ multiplex PCR; TCRdb lists only in-frame clones, some missing. The repertoire holds 200,000 to 250,000 clones, with roughly 88% as singletons. This receptor was identified in a man between 45 and 60 years old with COVID-19, enrolled during active disease. The specimen was peripheral blood.

The CDR3 sequence is CASSGGRKVYEQYF. The CDR3 region has the DNA TGTGCCAGCTCGGGAGGACGGAAGGTCTACGAGCAGTACTTC. The J gene is TRBJ2-7, the V gene TRBV18; a possible D gene is TRBD2 (6 bases). In germline, CDR1 is KGHSH, CDR2 LQKENI. This CDR3 has 14 residues. V lost 6 bases, J lost 3 bases, and 15 bases lay in between. Full variable domain (missing parts from reference TRBV18 and TRBJ2-7): NAGVMQNPRHLVRRRGQEARLRCSPMKGHSHVYWYRQLPEEGLKFMVYLQKENIIDESGMPKERFSAEFPKEGPSILRIQQVVRGDSAAYFCASSGGRKVYEQYFGPGTRLTVT.